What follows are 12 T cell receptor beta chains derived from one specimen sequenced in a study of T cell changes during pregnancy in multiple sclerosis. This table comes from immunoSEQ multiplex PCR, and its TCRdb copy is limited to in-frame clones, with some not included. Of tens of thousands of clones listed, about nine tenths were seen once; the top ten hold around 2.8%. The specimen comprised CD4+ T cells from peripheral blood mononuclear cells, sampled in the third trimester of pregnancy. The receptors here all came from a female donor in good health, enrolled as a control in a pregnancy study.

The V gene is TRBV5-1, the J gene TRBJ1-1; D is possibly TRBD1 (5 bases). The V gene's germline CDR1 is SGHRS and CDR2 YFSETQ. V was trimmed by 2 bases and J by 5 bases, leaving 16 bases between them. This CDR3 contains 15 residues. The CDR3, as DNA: TGCGCCAGCAGCTTCGGGGGTTATCTAGGTACTGAAGCTTTCTTT. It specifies CASSFGGYLGTEAFF.

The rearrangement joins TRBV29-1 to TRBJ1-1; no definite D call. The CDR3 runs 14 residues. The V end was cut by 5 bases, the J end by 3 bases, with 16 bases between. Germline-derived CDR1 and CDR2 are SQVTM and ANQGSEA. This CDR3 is CSVTIGLTDTEAFF. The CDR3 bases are TGCAGCGTTACGATTGGTTTAACGGACACTGAAGCTTTCTTT. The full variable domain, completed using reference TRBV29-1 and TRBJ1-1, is SAVISQKPSRDICQRGTSLTIQCQVDSQVTMMFWYRQQPGQSLTLIATANQGSEATYESGFVIDKFPISRPNLTFSTLTVSNMSPEDSSIYLCSVTIGLTDTEAFFGQGTRLTVV.

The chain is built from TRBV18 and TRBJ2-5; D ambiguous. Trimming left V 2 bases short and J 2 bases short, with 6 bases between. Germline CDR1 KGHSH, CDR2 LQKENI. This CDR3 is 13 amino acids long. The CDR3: CASSPNRQETQYF. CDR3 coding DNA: TGTGCCAGCTCACCAAATCGGCAAGAGACCCAGTACTTC.

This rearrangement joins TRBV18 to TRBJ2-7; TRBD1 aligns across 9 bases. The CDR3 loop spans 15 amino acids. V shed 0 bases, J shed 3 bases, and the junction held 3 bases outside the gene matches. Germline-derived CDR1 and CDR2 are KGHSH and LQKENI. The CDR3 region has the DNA TGTGCCAGCTCACCACCGGGACAGGGCCTCTACGAGCAGTACTTC. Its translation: CASSPPGQGLYEQYF.

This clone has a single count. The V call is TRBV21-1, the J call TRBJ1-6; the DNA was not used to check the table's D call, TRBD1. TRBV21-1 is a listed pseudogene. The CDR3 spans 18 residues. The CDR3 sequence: CASSTRHPLTSYNSPLHF. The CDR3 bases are TGTGCCAGCAGCACCCGACATCCTCTCACCTCCTATAATTCACCCCTCCACTTT.

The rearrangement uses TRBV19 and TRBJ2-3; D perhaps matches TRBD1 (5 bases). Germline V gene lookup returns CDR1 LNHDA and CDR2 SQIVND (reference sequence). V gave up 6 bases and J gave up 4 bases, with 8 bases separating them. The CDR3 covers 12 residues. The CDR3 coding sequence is TGTGCCAGTAGCAGGGATTCAGATACGCAGTATTTT. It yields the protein CASSRDSDTQYF.

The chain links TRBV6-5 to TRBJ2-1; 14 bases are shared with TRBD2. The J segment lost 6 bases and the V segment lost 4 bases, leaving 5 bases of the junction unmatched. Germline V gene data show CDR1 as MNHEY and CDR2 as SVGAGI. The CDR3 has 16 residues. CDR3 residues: CASSSGTSGSLNEQFF. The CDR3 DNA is TGTGCCAGCAGTTCGGGGACTAGCGGGAGTCTCAATGAGCAGTTCTTC.

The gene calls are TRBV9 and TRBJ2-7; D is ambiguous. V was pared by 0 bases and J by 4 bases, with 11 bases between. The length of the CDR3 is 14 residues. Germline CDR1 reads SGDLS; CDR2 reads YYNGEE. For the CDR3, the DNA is TGTGCCAGCAGCGTAGCTCAAGTCGCGTACGAGCAGTACTTC. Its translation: CASSVAQVAYEQYF.

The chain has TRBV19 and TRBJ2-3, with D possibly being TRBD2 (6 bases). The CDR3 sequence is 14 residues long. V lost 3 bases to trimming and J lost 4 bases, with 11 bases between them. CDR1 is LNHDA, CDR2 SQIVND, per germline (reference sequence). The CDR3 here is CASSIGTSADTQYF. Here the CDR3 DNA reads TGTGCCAGTAGTATCGGGACTTCAGCAGATACGCAGTATTTT.

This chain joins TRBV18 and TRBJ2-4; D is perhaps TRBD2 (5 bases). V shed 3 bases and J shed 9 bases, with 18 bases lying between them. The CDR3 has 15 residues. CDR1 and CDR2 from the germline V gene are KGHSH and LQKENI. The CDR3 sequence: CASSPPTGYRGIQYF. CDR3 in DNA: TGTGCCAGCTCACCGCCTACTGGGTACCGGGGCATTCAGTACTTC.

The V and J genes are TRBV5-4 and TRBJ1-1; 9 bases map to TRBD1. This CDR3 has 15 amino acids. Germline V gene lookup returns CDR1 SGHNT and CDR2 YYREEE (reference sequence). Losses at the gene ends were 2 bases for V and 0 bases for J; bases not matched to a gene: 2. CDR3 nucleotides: TGTGCCAGCAGCTTCAGGACAGGGGTGAACACTGAAGCTTTCTTT. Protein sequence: CASSFRTGVNTEAFF.

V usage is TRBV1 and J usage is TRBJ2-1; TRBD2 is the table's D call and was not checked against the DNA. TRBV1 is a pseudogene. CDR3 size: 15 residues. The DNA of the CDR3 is TGCACCAGCAGTCTGACTAGCGTGACCTACAATGAGCAGTTCTTC. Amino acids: CTSSLTSVTYNEQFF.